This T cell receptor (beta chain) was sequenced in a study of tumor T cells in aggressive B-cell lymphoma. Germline V CDR1 and CDR2: MDHEN, SYDVKM. The CDR3 sequence is 13 residues long. Trimming removed 11 bases at V and 7 bases at J, with 15 bases between. The protocol was immunoSEQ multiplex PCR, while the TCRdb copy is restricted to in-frame clones and leaves out a portion. Of 9,300 or so clones in the sample, 70% to 90% were seen once. This clone was detected a few times. The J gene is TRBJ1-6, the V gene TRBV28, with D possibly matching TRBD1 (5 bases). The receptor was derived from an adult with diffuse large B cell lymphoma. Sequencing was carried out using tumor tissue. Here the CDR3 DNA reads TGTGCCGGCCAAGGGGATCTCAATTCACCCCTCCACTTT. Protein product: CAGQGDLNSPLHF.